This TCR delta chain was identified during a study of γδ T cells in repeated Plasmodium falciparum infection. Study-level information: Malaria-naive adults were infected with P. falciparum NF54 four times over around 600 days.

Vgamma9/Vdelta2+ and Vdelta2-negative gammadelta T cells were flow-sorted from PBMC for bulk sequencing. V trimming: 0 bases; J trimming: 0 bases; junction bases outside the gene matches: 19. CDR1 is TSWWSYY and CDR2 is QGS in the germline V gene. The CDR3 runs to 22 residues. This clone has just a few counts. TCRdb shows a much larger clone's protein in place of this DNA's translation, and the two differ at residue 11, likely through a read error; the protein shown is translated from the DNA. TCRdb reanalysed the multiplex PCR reads with CATT. The top ten hold about 15% of the sample, which has about 57,000 delta-chain clones, around 1.5% seen once.

The receptor comes from a pool of human donors (malaria-infected and uninfected, not separated). The specimen was gamma-delta T cells from blood. This chain joins TRDV1 and TRDJ1; 10 nucleotides match TRDD3. In DNA, the CDR3 is TGTGCTCTTGGGGAACTAAGCTACAACGTCTCACTGGGGGATGCTTACACCGATAAACTCATCTTT. It encodes CALGELSYNVSLGDAYTDKLIF.